These 8 T cell receptor beta chains share one sample of origin, sequenced in a study of cytomegalovirus exposure and HLA in healthy donors. It was with 60 Vbeta and 13 Jbeta primers that the PCR ran. Some clones are missing from TCRdb's copy, which holds only in-frame ones; the method was immunoSEQ multiplex PCR. The profile shows roughly 180,000 clones, roughly 77% of them singletons. Sequencing was carried out using PBMCs. The receptors were gathered from a woman in her thirties or forties in good health and CMV-seropositive.

V gene TRBV7-2 combines with J gene TRBJ1-4; perhaps TRBD1 as D (5 bases). CDR1 and CDR2 from the germline V gene are SGHTA and FQGNSA. Trimming removed 1 base from V and 7 bases from J, with 13 bases in between. This CDR3 comprises 15 residues. CDR3 coding DNA: TGTGCCAGCAGCTTAGTGGGCAGGGAGGGTGAAAAACTGTTTTTT. It specifies CASSLVGREGEKLFF.

This chain joins TRBV15 and TRBJ2-5, with 9 nucleotides matching TRBD1. Per germline, CDR1 LNHNV and CDR2 YYDKDF (reference sequence). The CDR3 has 14 amino acids. V lost 3 bases and J lost 2; bases outside the gene matches: 1. The CDR3 here is CATSSGTGQETQYF. The CDR3 DNA reads TGTGCCACCAGCAGTGGGACAGGGCAAGAGACCCAGTACTTC.

The V gene is TRBV2, the J gene TRBJ2-1; 7 nucleotides line up with TRBD2. Germline V gene lookup returns CDR1 SNHLY and CDR2 FYNNEI. Trimming removed 0 bases from V and 6 bases from J; junction bases left unmatched: 14. There are 18 residues in the CDR3. The CDR3 sequence: CASSEAILASGKGNEQFF. The DNA for the CDR3 is TGTGCCAGCAGTGAAGCTATTCTTGCTAGCGGTAAGGGCAATGAGCAGTTCTTC.

CDR3 amino acids: CASSSYTGISGANVLTF. The CDR3 bases are TGTGCCAGCAGCTCTTACACAGGGATCTCTGGGGCCAACGTCCTGACTTTC. The chain joins TRBV5-4 to TRBJ2-6; D might be TRBD1 (6 bases). This CDR3 spans 17 amino acids. Trimming took off 3 bases at V and 0 bases at J, with 13 bases between the two ends. Germline loops: CDR1 SGHNT, CDR2 YYREEE (reference sequence).

This chain links TRBV28 with TRBJ1-1, with D possibly being TRBD1 (6 bases). Trimming cost V 6 bases and J 6 bases, with 20 bases left between them. CDR1 and CDR2 from the germline V gene are MDHEN and SYDVKM. The CDR3 consists of 15 residues. The CDR3 region is CASSPTGGGLAEAFF. The CDR3 DNA sequence: TGTGCCAGCAGCCCAACGGGGGGGGGCCTCGCTGAAGCTTTCTTT.

The chain carries TRBV5-3 and TRBJ1-5, with 9 bases matching TRBD1. TRBV5-3 is classed as an ORF, of uncertain function. The CDR3 is made up of 15 amino acids. V was clipped by 0 bases and J by 5 bases; unmatched bases: 3. CDR3 amino acids: CARSLEGQGDQPQHF. For the CDR3, the DNA is TGTGCCAGAAGCTTGGAGGGACAGGGCGATCAGCCCCAGCATTTT.

A single count supports this clone. This chain joins TRBV6-5 and TRBJ2-7, with a weak D call TRBD1 (6 bases). Trimming shortened V by 5 bases and J by 3 bases, and 8 bases separated the two germline ends. This CDR3 contains 12 residues. The germline V gene has CDR1 MNHEY and CDR2 SVGAGI. In DNA, the CDR3 is TGTGCCAGCAGTACAGGGAACTACGAGCAGTACTTC. Amino acids: CASSTGNYEQYF.

The CDR3 DNA is TGTGCCAGCAGCCCACAGGACTACAATGAGCAGTTCTTC. This translates into CASSPQDYNEQFF. The chain joins TRBV7-3 to TRBJ2-1, with D perhaps TRBD1 (5 bases). The V gene lost 5 bases and the J gene lost 3 bases, with 8 bases spanning the gap. CDR3 length: 13 residues. Germline V gene sequence: CDR1 SGHTA, CDR2 FQGTGA.